Detailed here is one T cell receptor (beta chain). The antigen is unknown. The data are from a study of radiotherapy plus CTLA-4 blockade in lung cancer. Here immunoSEQ multiplex PCR was the method, and the copy in TCRdb shows in-frame clones only, minus some. Found here are more than 90,000 clones, around 83% of them singletons; the top ten hold more than 20%. Germline CDR1 reads SGHRS; CDR2 reads YFSETQ. The V gene end was trimmed by 4 bases and the J gene end by 2 bases; junction bases not matched to a gene: 6. CDR3 size: 14 residues. Study observations and caveats: TCR clones originating in tumors grew in number in blood after radiotherapy plus ipilimumab.

Specimen: peripheral blood, collected from a patient treated with radiotherapy plus ipilimumab. The chain couples TRBV5-1 to TRBJ2-7; 7 bases line up with TRBD2. The source of this sequence is a human donor with non-small cell lung cancer that progressed on radiotherapy plus ipilimumab. CDR3 bases: TGCGCCAGCAGCCGGGGACTAAATACCTACGAGCAGTACTTC. It is translated as CASSRGLNTYEQYF.